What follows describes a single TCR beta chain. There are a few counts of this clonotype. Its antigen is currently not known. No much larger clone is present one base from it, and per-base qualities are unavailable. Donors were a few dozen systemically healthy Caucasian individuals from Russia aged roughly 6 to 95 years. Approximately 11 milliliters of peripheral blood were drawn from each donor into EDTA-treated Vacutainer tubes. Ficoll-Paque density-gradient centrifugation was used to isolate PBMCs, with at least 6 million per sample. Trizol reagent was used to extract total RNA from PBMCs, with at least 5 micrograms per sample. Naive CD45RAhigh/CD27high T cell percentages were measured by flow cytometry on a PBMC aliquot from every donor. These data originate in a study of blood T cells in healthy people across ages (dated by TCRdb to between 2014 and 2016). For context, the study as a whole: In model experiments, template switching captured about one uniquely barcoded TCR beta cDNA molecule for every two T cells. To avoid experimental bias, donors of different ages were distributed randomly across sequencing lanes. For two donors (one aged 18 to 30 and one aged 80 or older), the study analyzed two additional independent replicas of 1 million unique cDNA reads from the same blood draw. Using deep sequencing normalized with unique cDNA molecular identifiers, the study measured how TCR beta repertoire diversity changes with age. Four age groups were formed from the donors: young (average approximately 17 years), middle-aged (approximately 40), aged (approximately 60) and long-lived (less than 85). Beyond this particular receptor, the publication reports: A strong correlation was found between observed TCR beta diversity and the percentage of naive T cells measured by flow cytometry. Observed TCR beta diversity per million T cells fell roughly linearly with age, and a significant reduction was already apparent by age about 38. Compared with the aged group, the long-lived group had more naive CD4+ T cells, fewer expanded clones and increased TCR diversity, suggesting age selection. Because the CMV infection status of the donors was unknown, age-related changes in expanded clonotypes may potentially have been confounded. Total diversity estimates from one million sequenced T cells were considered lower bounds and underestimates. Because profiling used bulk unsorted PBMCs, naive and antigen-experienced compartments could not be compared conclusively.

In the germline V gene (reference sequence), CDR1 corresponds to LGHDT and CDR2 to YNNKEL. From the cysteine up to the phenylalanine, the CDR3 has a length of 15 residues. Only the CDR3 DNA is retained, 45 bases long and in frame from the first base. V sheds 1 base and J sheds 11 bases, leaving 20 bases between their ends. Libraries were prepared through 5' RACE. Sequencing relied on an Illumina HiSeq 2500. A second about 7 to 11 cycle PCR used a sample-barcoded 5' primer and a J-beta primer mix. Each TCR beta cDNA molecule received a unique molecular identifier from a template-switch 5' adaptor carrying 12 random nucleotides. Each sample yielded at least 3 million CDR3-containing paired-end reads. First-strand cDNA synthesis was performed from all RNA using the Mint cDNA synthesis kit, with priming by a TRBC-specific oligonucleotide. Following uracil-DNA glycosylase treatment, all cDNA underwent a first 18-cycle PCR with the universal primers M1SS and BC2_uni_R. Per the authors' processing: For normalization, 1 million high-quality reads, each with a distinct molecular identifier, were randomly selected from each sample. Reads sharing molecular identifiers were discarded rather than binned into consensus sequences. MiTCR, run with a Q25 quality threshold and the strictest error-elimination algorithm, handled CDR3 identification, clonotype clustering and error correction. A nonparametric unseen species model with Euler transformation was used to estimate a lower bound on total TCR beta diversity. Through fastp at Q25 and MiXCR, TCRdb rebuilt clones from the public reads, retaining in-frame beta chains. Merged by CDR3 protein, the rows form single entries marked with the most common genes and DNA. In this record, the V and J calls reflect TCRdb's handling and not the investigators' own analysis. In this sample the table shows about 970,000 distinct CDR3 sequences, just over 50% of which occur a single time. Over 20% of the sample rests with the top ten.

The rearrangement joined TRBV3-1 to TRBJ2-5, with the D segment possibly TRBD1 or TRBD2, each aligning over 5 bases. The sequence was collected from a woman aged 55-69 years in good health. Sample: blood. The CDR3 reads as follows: CASSQGWDGSREQYF. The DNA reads TGTGCCAGCAGCCAAGGATGGGACGGGTCTCGAGAGCAGTACTTC.